The 13 T cell receptor beta chains below come from one sample, sequenced in a study of T cells in Graves' hyperthyroidism and ophthalmopathy. Amplification of TCR beta CDR3 regions was performed using RNA transcripts as template. HTBI primers were employed in a first-round RT-PCR of the TCR CDR3. Using its own MiXCR run on the multiplex PCR reads, TCRdb lists one record per CDR3 protein. The data show about 580,000 distinct CDR3 sequences, around 45% seen once. Sequenced input: peripheral blood or thyroid tissue (not recorded which). The receptors here all came from a woman aged 18-29 years with Graves' hyperthyroidism.

This clonotype has at least ten counts. The chain has TRBV20-1 and TRBJ1-1; 7 nucleotides agree with TRBD1. The V gene's germline CDR1 is DFQATT and CDR2 SNEGSKA (reference sequence). Losses at the gene ends were 3 bases for V and 4 bases for J; bases not matched to a gene: 5. The CDR3 length is 13 residues. DNA for the CDR3: TGCAGTGCTAGTCGACGGGACAGCACTGAAGCTTTCTTT. Amino acids: CSASRRDSTEAFF.

Only a few counts were recorded for this clonotype. CDR3 amino acids: CASSSLQGGVTGANVLTF. In DNA form, the CDR3 reads TGTGCCAGCAGCTCTTTACAGGGGGGGGTAACTGGGGCCAACGTCCTGACTTTC. The chain recombines TRBV5-6 with TRBJ2-6; D might be TRBD1 (8 bases). Germline V CDR1 and CDR2: SGHDT, YYEEEE. The CDR3 sequence is 18 residues long. V lost 3 bases, J lost 2 bases, and 18 bases lay in between.

This clonotype came up many times. The chain carries TRBV7-8 and TRBJ2-6; D remains ambiguous. Germline lookup yields CDR1 SGHVS and CDR2 FQNEAQ. V was cut by 1 base and J by 1 base, with 14 bases left in between. The CDR3 is 18 amino acids. CDR3 coding DNA: TGTGCCAGCAGCTTAGAACCCCTAGGCTTTTCTGGGGCCAACGTCCTGACTTTC. Translation: CASSLEPLGFSGANVLTF.

This clonotype was found many times. The genes are TRBV13 and TRBJ2-7, with D perhaps matching TRBD2 (5 bases). The V end was cut by 3 bases, the J end by 7 bases, with 16 bases between. Germline assignment: CDR1 PRHDT and CDR2 FYEKMQ (reference sequence). There are 14 residues in the CDR3. CDR3 DNA: TGTGCCAGCAGCTTGCGGACTGTCGGCGAGGAGCAGTACTTC. It codes for CASSLRTVGEEQYF.

At least ten counts were recorded for this clonotype. This chain links TRBV29-1 with TRBJ2-6; weak D call: TRBD1 (6 bases). The V gene lost 3 bases and the J gene lost 0 bases, with 15 bases spanning the gap. In germline, CDR1 is SQVTM, CDR2 ANQGSEA. The CDR3 runs to 17 residues. As DNA, the CDR3 is TGCAGCGTTGAGGGGACACGTCCTTCCTCTGGGGCCAACGTCCTGACTTTC. This gives the protein CSVEGTRPSSGANVLTF.

This clonotype appeared a single time. The rearrangement uses TRBV7-2 and TRBJ1-2; D is possibly TRBD1 (6 bases). Germline CDR1 is SGHTA and CDR2 is FQGNSA. The CDR3 loop spans 17 amino acids. With 2 bases removed from V and 1 base from J, the gap between germline ends came to 17 bases. For the CDR3, the DNA is TGTGCCAGCAGCTTAACCCTCTATGACAGGAGTAACTATGGCTACACCTTC. This sequence encodes CASSLTLYDRSNYGYTF.

This CDR3 reads CASSFFGSYGYTF. The CDR3 region has the DNA TGTGCCAGCAGCTTTTTCGGGAGCTATGGCTACACCTTC. V is TRBV5-6 and J is TRBJ1-2; D ambiguous. CDR3 length: 13 residues. Germline V gene lookup returns CDR1 SGHDT and CDR2 YYEEEE. The V and J ends lost 2 bases and 4 bases respectively, with 9 bases between them. The complete variable domain, with remaining parts taken from reference TRBV5-6 and TRBJ1-2, reads DAGVTQSPTHLIKTRGQQVTLRCSPKSGHDTVSWYQQALGQGPQFIFQYYEEEERQRGNFPDRFSGHQFPNYSSELNVNALLLGDSALYLCASSFFGSYGYTFGSGTRLTVV.

This clonotype showed up many times. The V and J genes are TRBV9 and TRBJ1-1; D is perhaps TRBD1 (6 bases). Germline assignment: CDR1 SGDLS and CDR2 YYNGEE. With 3 bases removed from V and 4 bases from J, the gap between germline ends came to 13 bases. This CDR3 region has 14 residues. This chain's CDR3 is CASSDGGGFTEAFF. In nucleotides, the CDR3 is TGTGCCAGCAGCGACGGTGGGGGCTTCACTGAAGCTTTCTTT.

DNA for the CDR3: TGCAGCGTTGAAAGACCGAGGAACACTGAAGCTTTCTTT. Encoded protein: CSVERPRNTEAFF. V gene TRBV29-1 combines with J gene TRBJ1-1; no clear D. Trimming left V 2 bases short and J 1 base short, with 8 bases between. Looked up from germline, CDR1 is SQVTM and CDR2 is ANQGSEA. CDR3 size: 13 residues.

The chain joins TRBV20-1 to TRBJ2-2; 7 bases are a match to TRBD2. Per the germline V gene, CDR1 is DFQATT and CDR2 is SNEGSKA (reference sequence). The J segment lost 5 bases and the V segment lost 3 bases, leaving 6 bases of the junction unmatched. This CDR3 has 14 residues. CDR3 nucleotides: TGCAGTGCTAGGATCGGGGGGTGGACCGGGGAGCTGTTTTTT. Amino acids: CSARIGGWTGELFF.

The rearrangement links TRBV13 to TRBJ1-4; D is unclear. Looked up from germline, CDR1 is PRHDT and CDR2 is FYEKMQ (reference sequence). The germline V and J ends were trimmed by 6 bases and 15 bases, with 23 bases remaining between them. This CDR3 contains 14 residues. Written as DNA, the CDR3 is TGTGCCAGCAGTGAACCGGAGGACCTGAACAAGGTGTTTTTT. Protein: CASSEPEDLNKVFF.

This chain joins TRBV29-1 and TRBJ1-2, with D unresolved. Trimming took 5 bases from V and 6 from J, leaving 10 bases between them. This CDR3 is 11 amino acids long. Germline values: CDR1 SQVTM, CDR2 ANQGSEA. CDR3 protein: CSVRWAHGYTF. The DNA of the CDR3 is TGCAGCGTTAGGTGGGCGCATGGCTACACCTTC.

This clonotype occurred a few times. This sequence joins TRBV20-1 and TRBJ2-3; 7 positions agree with TRBD2. The V and J ends lost 0 bases and 5 bases, in that order; junction bases with no gene match: 5. The CDR3 consists of 14 residues. The V gene's germline CDR1 is DFQATT and CDR2 SNEGSKA (reference sequence). CDR3 DNA: TGCAGTGCTAGAGATGCGGGAGTGGGAGATACGCAGTATTTT. As protein: CSARDAGVGDTQYF.